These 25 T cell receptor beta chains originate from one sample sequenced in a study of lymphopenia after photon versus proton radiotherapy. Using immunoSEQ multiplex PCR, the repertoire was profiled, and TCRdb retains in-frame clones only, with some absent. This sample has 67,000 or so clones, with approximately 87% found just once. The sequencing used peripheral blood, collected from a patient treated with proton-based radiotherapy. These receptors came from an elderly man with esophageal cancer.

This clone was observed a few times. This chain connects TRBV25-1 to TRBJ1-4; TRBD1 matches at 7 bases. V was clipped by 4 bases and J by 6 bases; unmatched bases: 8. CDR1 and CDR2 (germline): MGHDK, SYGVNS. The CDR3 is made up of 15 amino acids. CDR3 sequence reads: CASSAANRGDEKLFF. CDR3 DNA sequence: TGTGCCAGCAGTGCCGCGAACAGGGGTGATGAAAAACTGTTTTTT.

The CDR3: CASSFVERKGGVTQYF. The DNA for the CDR3 is TGTGCCAGCAGCTTTGTGGAAAGGAAAGGTGGTGTGACCCAGTACTTC. The chain has TRBV5-5 and TRBJ2-5, with D unresolved. The germline V and J ends were trimmed by 2 bases and 7 bases, with 21 bases remaining between them. In germline, CDR1 is SGHKS, CDR2 YYEKEE (reference sequence). The CDR3 covers 16 residues.

The CDR3 protein is CASSFAPTGAGETQYF. The CDR3 DNA follows: TGTGCCAGCAGCTTTGCACCAACCGGGGCCGGTGAGACCCAGTACTTC. This chain connects TRBV9 to TRBJ2-5, with D perhaps given as TRBD1 or TRBD2 (5 bases each). CDR1 is SGDLS, CDR2 YYNGEE, per germline. The V gene lost 4 bases and the J gene lost 5 bases, with 21 bases spanning the gap. The CDR3 is 16 residues long. The whole variable domain, filled in from reference TRBV9 and TRBJ2-5, reads DSGVTQTPKHLITATGQRVTLRCSPRSGDLSVYWYQQSLDQGLQFLIQYYNGEERAKGNILERFSAQQFPDLHSELNLSSLELGDSALYFCASSFAPTGAGETQYFGPGTRLLVL.

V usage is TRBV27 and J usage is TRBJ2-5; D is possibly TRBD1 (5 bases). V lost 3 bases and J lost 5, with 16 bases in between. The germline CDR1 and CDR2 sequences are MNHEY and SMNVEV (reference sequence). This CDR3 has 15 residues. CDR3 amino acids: CASSLQGSLVETQYF. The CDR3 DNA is TGTGCCAGCAGTTTGCAGGGAAGTTTGGTCGAGACCCAGTACTTC.

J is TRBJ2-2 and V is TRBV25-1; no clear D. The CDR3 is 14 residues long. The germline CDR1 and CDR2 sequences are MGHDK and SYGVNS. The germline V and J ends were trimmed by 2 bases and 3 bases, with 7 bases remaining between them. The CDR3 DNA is TGTGCCAGCAGTGAAATAGTGGACACCGGGGAGCTGTTTTTT. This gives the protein CASSEIVDTGELFF.

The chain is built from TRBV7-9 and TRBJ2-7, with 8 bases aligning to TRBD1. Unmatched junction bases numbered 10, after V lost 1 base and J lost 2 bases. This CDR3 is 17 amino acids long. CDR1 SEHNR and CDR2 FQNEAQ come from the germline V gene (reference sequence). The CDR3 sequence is CASSLGLGQGAAYEQYF. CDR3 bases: TGTGCCAGCAGCTTAGGTCTGGGGCAGGGGGCTGCCTACGAGCAGTACTTC.

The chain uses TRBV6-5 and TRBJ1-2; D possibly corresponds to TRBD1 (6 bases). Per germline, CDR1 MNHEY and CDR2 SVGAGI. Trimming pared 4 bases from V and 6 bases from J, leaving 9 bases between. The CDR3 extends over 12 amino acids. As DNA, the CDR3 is TGTGCCAGCAGTTTACAGGGTAATGGCTACACCTTC. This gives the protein CASSLQGNGYTF.

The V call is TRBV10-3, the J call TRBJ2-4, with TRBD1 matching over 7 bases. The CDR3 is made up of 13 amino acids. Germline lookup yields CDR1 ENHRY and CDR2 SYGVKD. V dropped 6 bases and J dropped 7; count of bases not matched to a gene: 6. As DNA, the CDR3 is TGTGCCATCAGCCCGACAGGGACGAACATTCAGTACTTC. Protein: CAISPTGTNIQYF.

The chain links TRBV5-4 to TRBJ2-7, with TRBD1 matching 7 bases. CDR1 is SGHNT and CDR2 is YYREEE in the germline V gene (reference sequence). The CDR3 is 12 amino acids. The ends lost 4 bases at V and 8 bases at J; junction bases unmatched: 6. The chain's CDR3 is CASSMTGRKQYF. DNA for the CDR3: TGTGCCAGCAGCATGACAGGGCGCAAGCAGTACTTC.

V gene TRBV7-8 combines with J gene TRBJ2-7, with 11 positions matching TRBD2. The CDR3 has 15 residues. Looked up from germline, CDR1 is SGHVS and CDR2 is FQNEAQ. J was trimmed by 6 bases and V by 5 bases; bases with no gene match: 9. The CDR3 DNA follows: TGTGCCAGCAGCCCCAGGGGGCTAGCGGGAGGCGAGCAGTACTTC. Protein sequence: CASSPRGLAGGEQYF. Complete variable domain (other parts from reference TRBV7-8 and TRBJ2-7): GAGVSQSPRYKVAKRGQDVALRCDPISGHVSLFWYQQALGQGPEFLTYFQNEAQLDKSGLPSDRFFAERPEGSVSTLKIQRTQQEDSAVYLCASSPRGLAGGEQYFGPGTRLTVT.

The CDR3 protein is CASSSFDNEQYF. In nucleotides, the CDR3 is TGTGCCAGCAGTTCCTTTGACAACGAGCAGTACTTC. V gene TRBV27 combines with J gene TRBJ2-7; D is unclear. CDR1 and CDR2 (germline): MNHEY, SMNVEV (reference sequence). The CDR3 runs to 12 residues. The V end was cut by 4 bases, the J end by 5 bases, with 9 bases between.

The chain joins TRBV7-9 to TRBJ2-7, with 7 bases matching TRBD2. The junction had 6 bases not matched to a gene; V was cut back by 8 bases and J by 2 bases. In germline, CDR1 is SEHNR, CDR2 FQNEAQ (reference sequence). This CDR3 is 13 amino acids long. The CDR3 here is CASAASGPYEQYF. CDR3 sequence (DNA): TGTGCCAGCGCCGCTAGCGGCCCCTACGAGCAGTACTTC.

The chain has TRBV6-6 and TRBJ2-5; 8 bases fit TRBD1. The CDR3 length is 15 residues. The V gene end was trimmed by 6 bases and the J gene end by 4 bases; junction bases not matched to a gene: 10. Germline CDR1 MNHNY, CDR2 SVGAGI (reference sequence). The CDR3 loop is CASSSRTGWGETQYF. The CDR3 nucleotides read TGTGCCAGCAGCTCGCGGACAGGGTGGGGAGAGACCCAGTACTTC.

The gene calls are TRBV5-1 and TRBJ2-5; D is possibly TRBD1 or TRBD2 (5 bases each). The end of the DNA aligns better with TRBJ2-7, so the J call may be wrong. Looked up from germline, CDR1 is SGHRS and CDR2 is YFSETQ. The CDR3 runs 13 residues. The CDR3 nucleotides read TGCGCCAGCAGCTTGGCGTCGGGGCTCGAGCAGTACTTC. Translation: CASSLASGLEQYF.

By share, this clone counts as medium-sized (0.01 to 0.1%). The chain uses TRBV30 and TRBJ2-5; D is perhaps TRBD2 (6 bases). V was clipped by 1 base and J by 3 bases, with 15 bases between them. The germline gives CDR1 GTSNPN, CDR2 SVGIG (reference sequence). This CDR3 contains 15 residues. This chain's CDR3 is CAWSAFGRTKETQYF. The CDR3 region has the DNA TGTGCCTGGAGTGCCTTTGGACGGACTAAAGAGACCCAGTACTTC.

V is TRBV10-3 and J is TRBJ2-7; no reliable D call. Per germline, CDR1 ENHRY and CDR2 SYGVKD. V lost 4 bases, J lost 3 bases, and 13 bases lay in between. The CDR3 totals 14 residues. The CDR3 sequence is CAISGTGLIYEQYF. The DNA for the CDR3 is TGTGCCATCAGTGGAACTGGTTTAATCTACGAGCAGTACTTC.

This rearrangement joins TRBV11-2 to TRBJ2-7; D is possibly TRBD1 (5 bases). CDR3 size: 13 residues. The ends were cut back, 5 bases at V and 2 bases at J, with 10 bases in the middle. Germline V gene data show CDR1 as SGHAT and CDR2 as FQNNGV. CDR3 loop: CASSIRAAYEQYF. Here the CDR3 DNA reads TGTGCCAGCAGCATCAGGGCCGCCTACGAGCAGTACTTC.

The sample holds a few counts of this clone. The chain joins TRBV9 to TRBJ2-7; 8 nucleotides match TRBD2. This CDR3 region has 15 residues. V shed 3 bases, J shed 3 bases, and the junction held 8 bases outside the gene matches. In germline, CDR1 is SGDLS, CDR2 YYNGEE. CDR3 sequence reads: CASSARGGAFYEQYF. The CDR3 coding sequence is TGTGCCAGCAGCGCCCGGGGGGGGGCTTTCTACGAGCAGTACTTC. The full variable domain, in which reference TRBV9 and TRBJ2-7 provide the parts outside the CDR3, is DSGVTQTPKHLITATGQRVTLRCSPRSGDLSVYWYQQSLDQGLQFLIQYYNGEERAKGNILERFSAQQFPDLHSELNLSSLELGDSALYFCASSARGGAFYEQYFGPGTRLTVT.

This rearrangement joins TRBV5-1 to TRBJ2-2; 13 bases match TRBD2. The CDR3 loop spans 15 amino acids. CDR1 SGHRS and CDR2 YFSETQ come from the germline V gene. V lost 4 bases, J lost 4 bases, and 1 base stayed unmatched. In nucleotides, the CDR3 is TGCGCCAGCAGCCGACTAGCGGGGGGCACCGGGGAGCTGTTTTTT. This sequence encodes CASSRLAGGTGELFF.

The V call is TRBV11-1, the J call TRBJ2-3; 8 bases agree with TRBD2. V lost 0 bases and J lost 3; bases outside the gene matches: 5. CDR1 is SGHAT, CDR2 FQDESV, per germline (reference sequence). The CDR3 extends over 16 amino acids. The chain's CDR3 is CASSLAGGGTTDTQYF. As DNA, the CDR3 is TGTGCCAGCAGCTTAGCTGGCGGGGGGACAACAGATACGCAGTATTTT.

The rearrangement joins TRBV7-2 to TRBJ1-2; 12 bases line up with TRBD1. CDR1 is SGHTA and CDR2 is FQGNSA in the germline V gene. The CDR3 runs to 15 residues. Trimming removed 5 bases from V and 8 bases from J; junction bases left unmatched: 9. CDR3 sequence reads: CASSMGGQGAGGYTF. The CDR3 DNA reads TGTGCCAGCAGCATGGGGGGACAGGGGGCTGGAGGCTACACCTTC.

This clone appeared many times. Here the CDR3 reads CASTTLWTGGGYTF. The CDR3 DNA sequence: TGTGCCAGCACCACCCTCTGGACAGGGGGAGGCTACACCTTC. The chain carries TRBV2 and TRBJ1-2; the match to TRBD1 covers 10 bases. With V trimmed by 7 bases and J by 8 bases, 10 bases remained unmatched. Germline V gene sequence: CDR1 SNHLY, CDR2 FYNNEI. This CDR3 is built from 14 residues.

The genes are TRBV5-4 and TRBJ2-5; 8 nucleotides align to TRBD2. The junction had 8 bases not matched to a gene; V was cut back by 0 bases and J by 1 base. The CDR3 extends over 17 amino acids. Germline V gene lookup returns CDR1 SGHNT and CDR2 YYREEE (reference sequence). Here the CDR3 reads CASSLARGGRFQETQYF. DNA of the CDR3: TGTGCCAGCAGCTTGGCACGGGGGGGGAGATTCCAAGAGACCCAGTACTTC.

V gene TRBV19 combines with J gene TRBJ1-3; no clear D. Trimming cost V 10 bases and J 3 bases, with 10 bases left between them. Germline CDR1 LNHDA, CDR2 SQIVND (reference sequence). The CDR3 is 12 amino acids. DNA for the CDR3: TGTGCCACCCTGGGGTTTGGAAACACCATATATTTT. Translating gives CATLGFGNTIYF.

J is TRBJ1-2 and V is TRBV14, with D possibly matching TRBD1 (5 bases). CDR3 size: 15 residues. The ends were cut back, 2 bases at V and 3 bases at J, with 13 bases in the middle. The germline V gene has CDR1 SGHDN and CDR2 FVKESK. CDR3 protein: CASSQTGRTYYGYTF. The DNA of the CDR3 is TGTGCCAGCAGCCAAACGGGACGAACTTACTATGGCTACACCTTC.